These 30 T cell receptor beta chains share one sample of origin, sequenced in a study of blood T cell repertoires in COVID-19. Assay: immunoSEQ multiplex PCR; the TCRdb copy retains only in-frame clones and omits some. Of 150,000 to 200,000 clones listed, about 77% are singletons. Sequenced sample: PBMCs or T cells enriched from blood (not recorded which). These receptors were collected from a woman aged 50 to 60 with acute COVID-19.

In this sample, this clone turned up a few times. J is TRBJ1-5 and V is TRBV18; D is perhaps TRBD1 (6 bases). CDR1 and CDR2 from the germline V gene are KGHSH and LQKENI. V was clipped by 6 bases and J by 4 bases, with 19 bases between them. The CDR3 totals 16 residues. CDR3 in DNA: TGTGCCAGCTCCCCCCCCCGGATGCAGGGGAATCAGCCCCAGCATTTT. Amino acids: CASSPPRMQGNQPQHF.

CDR3 coding DNA: TGTGCCTGGAGTGTGGGGCAGGGAGGCACTGAAGCTTTCTTT. It is translated as CAWSVGQGGTEAFF. V usage is TRBV30 and J usage is TRBJ1-1, with D possibly TRBD1 on 5 matching bases. Germline V gene data show CDR1 as GTSNPN and CDR2 as SVGIG (reference sequence). V was shortened by 0 bases and J by 4 bases, with 12 bases between the two germline ends. The CDR3 has 14 residues. The entire variable domain, with the rest obtained from reference TRBV30 and TRBJ1-1, is as follows: SQTIHQWPATLVQPVGSPLSLECTVEGTSNPNLYWYRQAAGRGLQLLFYSVGIGQISSEVPQNLSASRPQDRQFILSSKKLLLSDSGFYLCAWSVGQGGTEAFFGQGTRLTVV.

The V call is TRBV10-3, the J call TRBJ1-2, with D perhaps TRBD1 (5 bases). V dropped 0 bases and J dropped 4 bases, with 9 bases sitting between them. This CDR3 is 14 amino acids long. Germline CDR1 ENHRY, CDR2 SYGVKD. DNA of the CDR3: TGTGCCATCAGTGAGTCACCGGACATCTATGGCTACACCTTC. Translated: CAISESPDIYGYTF.

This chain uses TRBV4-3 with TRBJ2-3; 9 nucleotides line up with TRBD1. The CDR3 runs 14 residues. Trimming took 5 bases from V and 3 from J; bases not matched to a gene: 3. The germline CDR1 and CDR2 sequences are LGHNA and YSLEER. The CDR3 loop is CASSGTGWTDTQYF. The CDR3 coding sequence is TGCGCCAGCAGCGGGACAGGGTGGACAGATACGCAGTATTTT.

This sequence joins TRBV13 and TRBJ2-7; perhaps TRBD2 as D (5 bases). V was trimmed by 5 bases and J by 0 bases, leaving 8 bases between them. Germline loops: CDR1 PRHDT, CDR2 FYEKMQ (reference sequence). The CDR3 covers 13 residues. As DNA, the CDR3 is TGTGCCAGCAGCCGACGGGGCTCCTACGAGCAGTACGTC. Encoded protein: CASSRRGSYEQYV.

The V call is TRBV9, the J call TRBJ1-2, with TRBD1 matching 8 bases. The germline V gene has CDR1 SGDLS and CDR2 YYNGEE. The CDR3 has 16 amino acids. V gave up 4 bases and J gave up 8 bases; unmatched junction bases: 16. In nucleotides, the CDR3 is TGTGCCAGCAGCACCCCCTCGACAGGGGTGTTGAGAGGCTACACCTTC. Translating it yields CASSTPSTGVLRGYTF. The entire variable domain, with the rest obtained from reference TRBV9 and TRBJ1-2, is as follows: DSGVTQTPKHLITATGQRVTLRCSPRSGDLSVYWYQQSLDQGLQFLIQYYNGEERAKGNILERFSAQQFPDLHSELNLSSLELGDSALYFCASSTPSTGVLRGYTFGSGTRLTVV.

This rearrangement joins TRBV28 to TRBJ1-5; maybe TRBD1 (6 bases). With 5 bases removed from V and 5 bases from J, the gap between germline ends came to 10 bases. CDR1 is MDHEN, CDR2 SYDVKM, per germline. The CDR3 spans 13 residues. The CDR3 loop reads CASSPTGYQPQHF. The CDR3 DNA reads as TGTGCCAGCAGTCCTACAGGGTATCAGCCCCAGCATTTT.

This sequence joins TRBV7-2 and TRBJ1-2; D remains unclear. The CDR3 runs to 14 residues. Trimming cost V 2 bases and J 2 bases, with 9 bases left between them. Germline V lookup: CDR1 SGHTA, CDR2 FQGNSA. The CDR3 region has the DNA TGTGCCAGCAGCTTATTGGTGGCAAACTATGGCTACACCTTC. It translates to CASSLLVANYGYTF.

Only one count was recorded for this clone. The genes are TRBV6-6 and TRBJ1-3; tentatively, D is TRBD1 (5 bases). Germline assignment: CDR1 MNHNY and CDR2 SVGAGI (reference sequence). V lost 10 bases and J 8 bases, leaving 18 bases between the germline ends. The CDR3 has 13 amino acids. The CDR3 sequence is CAITRGPGYTIYF. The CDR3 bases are TGTGCCATCACGCGGGGCCCGGGCTACACCATATATTTT.

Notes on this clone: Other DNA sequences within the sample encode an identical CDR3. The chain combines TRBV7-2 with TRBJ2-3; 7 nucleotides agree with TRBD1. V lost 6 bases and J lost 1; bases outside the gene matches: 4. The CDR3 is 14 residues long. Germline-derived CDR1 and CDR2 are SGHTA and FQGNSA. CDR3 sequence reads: CASSSRGRTDTQYF. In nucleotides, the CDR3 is TGTGCCAGCAGTTCAAGGGGGCGCACAGATACGCAGTATTTT.

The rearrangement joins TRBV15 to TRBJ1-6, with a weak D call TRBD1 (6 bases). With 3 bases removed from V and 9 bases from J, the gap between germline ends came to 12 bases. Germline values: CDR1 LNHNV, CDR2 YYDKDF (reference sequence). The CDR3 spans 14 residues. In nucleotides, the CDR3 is TGTGCCACCAGCAGGGGGGGGGCCGCTTCACCCCTCCACTTT. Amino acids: CATSRGGAASPLHF.

CDR3 sequence reads: CASSRVILTGWKKSETQYF. The CDR3 region has the DNA TGTGCCAGCAGTCGCGTTATCTTAACAGGGTGGAAAAAGAGTGAGACCCAGTACTTC. This chain connects TRBV14 to TRBJ2-5; tentative D call: TRBD1 (6 bases). Deletions cut 6 bases from V and 5 bases from J, with 31 bases between. The CDR3 has 19 residues. Germline V gives CDR1 SGHDN, CDR2 FVKESK.

CDR3 bases: TGTGCCAGCAGTTTACCCCAATCCGGGGCTGGAAACACCATATATTTT. It encodes CASSLPQSGAGNTIYF. The chain couples TRBV28 to TRBJ1-3; D remains unclear. This CDR3 comprises 16 residues. Germline loops: CDR1 MDHEN, CDR2 SYDVKM. V was clipped by 2 bases and J by 2 bases, with 13 bases between them.

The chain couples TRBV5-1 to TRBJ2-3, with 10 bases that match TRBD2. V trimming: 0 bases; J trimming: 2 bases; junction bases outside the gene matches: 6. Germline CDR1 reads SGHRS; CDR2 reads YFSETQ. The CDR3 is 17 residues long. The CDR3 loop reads CASSLAALAGNTDTQYF. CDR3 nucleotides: TGCGCCAGCAGCTTGGCCGCACTAGCGGGGAACACAGATACGCAGTATTTT.

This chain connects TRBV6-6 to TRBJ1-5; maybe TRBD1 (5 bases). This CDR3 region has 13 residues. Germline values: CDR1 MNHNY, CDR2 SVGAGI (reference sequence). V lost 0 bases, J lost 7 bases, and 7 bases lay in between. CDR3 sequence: CASSYSDNQPQHF. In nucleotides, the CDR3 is TGTGCCAGCAGTTACTCGGACAACCAGCCCCAGCATTTT.

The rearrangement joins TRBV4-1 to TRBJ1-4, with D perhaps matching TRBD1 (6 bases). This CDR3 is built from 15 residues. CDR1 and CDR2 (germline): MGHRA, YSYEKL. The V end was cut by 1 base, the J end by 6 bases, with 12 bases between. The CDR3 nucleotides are TGCGCCAGCAGCCAAGGTCAGGGGTGGGATGAAAAACTGTTTTTT. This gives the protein CASSQGQGWDEKLFF.

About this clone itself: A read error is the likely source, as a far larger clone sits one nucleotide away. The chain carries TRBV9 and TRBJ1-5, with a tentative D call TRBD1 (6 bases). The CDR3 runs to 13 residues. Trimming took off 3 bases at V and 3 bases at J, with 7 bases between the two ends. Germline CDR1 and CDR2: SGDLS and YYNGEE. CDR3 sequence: CASSGQDNQPQHF. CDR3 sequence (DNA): TGTGCCAGCAGCGGACAGGACAATCAGCCCCAGCATTTT.

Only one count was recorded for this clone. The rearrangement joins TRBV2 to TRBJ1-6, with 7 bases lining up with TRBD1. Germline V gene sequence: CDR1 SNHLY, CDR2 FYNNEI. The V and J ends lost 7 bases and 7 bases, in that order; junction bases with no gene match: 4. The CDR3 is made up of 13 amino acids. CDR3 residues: CASTGQENSPLHF. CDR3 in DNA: TGTGCCAGCACTGGACAGGAAAATTCACCCCTCCACTTT.

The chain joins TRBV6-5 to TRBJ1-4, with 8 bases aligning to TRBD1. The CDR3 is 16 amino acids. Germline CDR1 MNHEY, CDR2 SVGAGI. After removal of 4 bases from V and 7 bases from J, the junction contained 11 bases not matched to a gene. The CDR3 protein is CASSSGPGQEGEKLFF. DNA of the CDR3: TGTGCCAGCAGTTCGGGCCCGGGACAGGAAGGTGAAAAACTGTTTTTT.

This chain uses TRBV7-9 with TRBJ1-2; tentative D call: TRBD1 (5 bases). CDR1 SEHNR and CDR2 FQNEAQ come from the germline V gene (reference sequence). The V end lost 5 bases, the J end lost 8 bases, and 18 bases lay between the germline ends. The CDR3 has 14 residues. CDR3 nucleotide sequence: TGTGCCAGCAGCCCCGACGCCGGGGGAAGAGGCTACACCTTC. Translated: CASSPDAGGRGYTF.

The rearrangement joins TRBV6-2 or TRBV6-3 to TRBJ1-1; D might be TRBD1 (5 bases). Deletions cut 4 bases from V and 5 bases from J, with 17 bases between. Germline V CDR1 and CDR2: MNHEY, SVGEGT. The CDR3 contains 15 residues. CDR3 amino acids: CASSSGSGGWTEAFF. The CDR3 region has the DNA TGTGCCAGCAGTTCGGGGTCGGGGGGTTGGACTGAAGCTTTCTTT.

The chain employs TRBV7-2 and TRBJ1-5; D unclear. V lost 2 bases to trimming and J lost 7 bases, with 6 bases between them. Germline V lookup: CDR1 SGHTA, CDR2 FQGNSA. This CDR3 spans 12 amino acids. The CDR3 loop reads CASSLPGQPQHF. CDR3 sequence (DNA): TGTGCCAGCAGCTTACCAGGACAGCCCCAGCATTTT.

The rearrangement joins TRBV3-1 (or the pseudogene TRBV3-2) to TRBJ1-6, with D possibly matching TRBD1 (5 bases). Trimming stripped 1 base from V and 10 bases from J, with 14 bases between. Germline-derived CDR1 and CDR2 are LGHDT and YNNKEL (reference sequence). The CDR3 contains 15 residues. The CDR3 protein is CASSQGDQGSSPLHF. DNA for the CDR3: TGTGCCAGCAGCCAAGGCGACCAGGGTTCATCACCCCTCCACTTT.

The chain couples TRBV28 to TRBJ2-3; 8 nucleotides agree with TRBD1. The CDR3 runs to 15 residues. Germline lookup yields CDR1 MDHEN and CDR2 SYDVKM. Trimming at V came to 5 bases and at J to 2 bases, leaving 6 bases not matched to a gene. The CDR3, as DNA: TGTGCCAGCAGTGCCCCAGGGGGCTCCACAGATACGCAGTATTTT. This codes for CASSAPGGSTDTQYF.

CDR3 DNA sequence: TGTGCCAGCAGTTTAGGGACAGGGTCCGATTGGGGTAATGAAAAACTGTTTTTT. Translated: CASSLGTGSDWGNEKLFF. V gene TRBV28 combines with J gene TRBJ1-4; the match to TRBD1 covers 9 bases. The CDR3 runs to 18 residues. V gave up 2 bases and J gave up 4 bases; unmatched junction bases: 11. CDR1 and CDR2 from the germline V gene are MDHEN and SYDVKM.

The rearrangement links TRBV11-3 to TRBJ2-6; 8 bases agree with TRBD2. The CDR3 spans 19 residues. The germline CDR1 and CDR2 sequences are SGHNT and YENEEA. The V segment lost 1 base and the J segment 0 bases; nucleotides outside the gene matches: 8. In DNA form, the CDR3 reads TGTGCCAGCAGCTTAGGCTTAGGTAGCGGGGCCTCTGGGGCCAACGTCCTGACTTTC. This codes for CASSLGLGSGASGANVLTF.

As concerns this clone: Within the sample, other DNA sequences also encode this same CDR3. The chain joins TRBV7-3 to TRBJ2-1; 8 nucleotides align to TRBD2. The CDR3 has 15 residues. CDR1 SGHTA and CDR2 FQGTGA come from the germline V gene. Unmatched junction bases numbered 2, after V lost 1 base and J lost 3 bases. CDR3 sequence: CASSLIAGGYNEQFF. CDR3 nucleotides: TGTGCCAGCAGCTTAATTGCGGGGGGCTACAATGAGCAGTTCTTC.

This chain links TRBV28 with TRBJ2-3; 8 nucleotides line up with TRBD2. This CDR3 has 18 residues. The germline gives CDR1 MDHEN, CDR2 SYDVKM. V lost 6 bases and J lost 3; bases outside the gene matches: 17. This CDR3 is CASSPVSGGSWGTDTQYF. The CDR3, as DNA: TGTGCCAGCAGCCCAGTGTCGGGGGGGTCGTGGGGAACAGATACGCAGTATTTT.

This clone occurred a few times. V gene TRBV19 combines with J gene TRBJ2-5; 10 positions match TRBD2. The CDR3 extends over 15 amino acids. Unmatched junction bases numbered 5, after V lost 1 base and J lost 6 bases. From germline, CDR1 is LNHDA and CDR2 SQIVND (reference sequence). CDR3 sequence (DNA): TGTGCCAGTAGTATAGGCGGGACTAGCGAAAAGACCCAGTACTTC. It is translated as CASSIGGTSEKTQYF.

This chain's CDR3 is CASSFFLGDINQPQHF. In DNA, the CDR3 is TGTGCCAGCAGCTTTTTTTTAGGGGACATCAATCAGCCCCAGCATTTT. The V and J genes are TRBV5-6 and TRBJ1-5; a possible D gene is TRBD1 (6 bases). Germline assignment: CDR1 SGHDT and CDR2 YYEEEE. V was pared by 2 bases and J by 3 bases, with 15 bases between. CDR3 length: 16 amino acids.